This paragraph reports one T cell receptor beta chain. The antigen it recognizes is unknown. No much larger clone exists at a distance of one base, and base qualities are not known. The CDR3 regions of human TCRbeta chains were analyzed by immunosequencing. As for how the authors treated the data: Repertoire TCRs were checked for matches against a reference library of SARS-CoV-2-specific TCRs that had been generated using the MIRA antigen-specificity platform. Breadth was defined as the fraction of unique TCRs that were SARS-CoV-2-associated. Depth was defined as the fraction of total T cells that were SARS-CoV-2-associated. Using the MIRA data, each spike-specific TCR was assigned both to the spike region to which the TCR was reactive and to a CD4 or CD8 class. Log10-transformed breadth and depth values were compared by one-way ANOVA with Sidak's multiple comparisons tests. Held by TCRdb, this immuneACCESS table contains in-frame sequences only and omits some clones. Under half of the omission traces to an unresolved V gene where checked; the cause of the rest is unknown. The DNA gave D and trimming, while V, J and clone size come from that table. In all, the sample holds about 64,000 clones, and 75% to 95% of those were seen once. The ten top clones hold approximately 6.3% of the sample.

V is cut by 10 bases and J by 2 bases, and the space between the germline ends is 17 bases. Reading the germline V gene (reference sequence) gives CDR1 SGHAT and CDR2 FQDESV. Spanning cysteine to phenylalanine, the CDR3 consists of 14 amino acids. The DNA shown is the 42-base CDR3, in frame from base 1. This entry belongs to a study of T cell responses to AZD1222 COVID-19 vaccine (dated by TCRdb to the early 2020s). Concerning the study at large: TCR sequencing was performed for 230 to 250 trial participants, of whom about 200 were given two doses of AZD1222 and around 25 were given two doses of MenACWY control vaccine. Enrollment into the trials was organized by age into subgroups of 18-55, 56-69 and 70-plus years, and those subgroups contained roughly 150, 30 and 60 TCR-sequenced participants, respectively. Here is what the overall study found, with its caveats: Nearly half of unique spike-specific TCRs reportedly recognized epitopes outside regions mutated in the B.1.351 and B.1.1.7 variants. After two AZD1222 doses, spike-specific TCR breadth and depth were significantly higher than at day 0 and than in MenACWY recipients. CD4 TCRs associated with the vaccine covered the entire spike protein, and the dominant responses were in regions 160-218 and 743-854. No day 14 peak-response samples were available, so repertoires were characterized only after the peak T cell response. Conclusions about previously exposed vaccinees are limited, since just a handful of AZD1222 recipients were seropositive for SARS-CoV-2 at baseline. Participants were mostly white British and included more females than males, and it was suggested by the authors that clonal diversity may have been underestimated. In the small 56-69-year group, the increase in depth fell short of significance, most likely because of low power.

This sample's time point label indicates: about 28 days (+/-7) after the second vaccine dose. Reading the label with the study, this specimen's treatment or condition is: meningococcal conjugate vaccine given as trial control. The vaccinee samples were drawn from two UK trials, COV001 and COV002, one of which was a single-blind randomized controlled phase 2/3 trial testing AZD1222 (ChAdOx1 nCoV-19) in healthy adults. For TCRbeta chain sequencing, PBMC samples were collected from trial participants at day 0 and at day 28 after the second dose. This specimen was peripheral blood, taken 28 days after the second dose of the MenACWY control vaccine. The source of this sequence is an adult who received the MenACWY meningococcal vaccine as a control. The chain is assembled from TRBV11-1 and TRBJ1-2, with an unclear D gene assignment. The nucleotides read TGTGCCACCGGCCAAGGAATACTCAACTATGGCTACACCTTC. Translated, it gives CATGQGILNYGYTF. This CDR3, with the reference TRBV11-1 and TRBJ1-2 proteins standing in past its ends, gives the full variable domain EAEVAQSPRYKITEKSQAVAFWCDPISGHATLYWYRQILGQGPELLVQFQDESVVDDSQLPKDRFSAERLKGVDSTLKIQPAELGDSAMYLCATGQGILNYGYTFGSGTRLTVV.